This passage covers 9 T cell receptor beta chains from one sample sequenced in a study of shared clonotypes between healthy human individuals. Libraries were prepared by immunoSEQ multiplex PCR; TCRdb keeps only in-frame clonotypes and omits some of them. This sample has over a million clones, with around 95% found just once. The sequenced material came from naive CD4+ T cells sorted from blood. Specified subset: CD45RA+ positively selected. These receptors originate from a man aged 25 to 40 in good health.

CDR3 in DNA: TGTGCCAGCAGTTTTTCCCCCCTCGCGGGAGGGGCCGGGGAGCTGTTTTTT. This gives the protein CASSFSPLAGGAGELFF. The chain links TRBV28 to TRBJ2-2; 9 nucleotides agree with TRBD2. The germline gives CDR1 MDHEN, CDR2 SYDVKM. V lost 3 bases and J lost 6; bases outside the gene matches: 11. The CDR3 covers 17 residues.

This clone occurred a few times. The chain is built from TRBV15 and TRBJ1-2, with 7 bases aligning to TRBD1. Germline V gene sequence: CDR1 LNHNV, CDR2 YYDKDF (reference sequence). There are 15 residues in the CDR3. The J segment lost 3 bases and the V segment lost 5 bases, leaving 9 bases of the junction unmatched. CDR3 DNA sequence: TGTGCCACCAGCGGATTAAGACAGGGCGACTATGGCTACACCTTC. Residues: CATSGLRQGDYGYTF. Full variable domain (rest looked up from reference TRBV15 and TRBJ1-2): DAMVIQNPRYQVTQFGKPVTLSCSQTLNHNVMYWYQQKSSQAPKLLFHYYDKDFNNEADTPDNFQSRRPNTSFCFLDIRSPGLGDTAMYLCATSGLRQGDYGYTFGSGTRLTVV.

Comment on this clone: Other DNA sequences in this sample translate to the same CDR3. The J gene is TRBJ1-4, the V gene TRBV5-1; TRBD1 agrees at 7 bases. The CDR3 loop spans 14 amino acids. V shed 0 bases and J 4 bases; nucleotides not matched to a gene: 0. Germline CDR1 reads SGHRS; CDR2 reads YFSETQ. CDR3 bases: TGCGCCAGCAGCTTGGCAGGGGGTAATGAAAAACTGTTTTTT. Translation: CASSLAGGNEKLFF.

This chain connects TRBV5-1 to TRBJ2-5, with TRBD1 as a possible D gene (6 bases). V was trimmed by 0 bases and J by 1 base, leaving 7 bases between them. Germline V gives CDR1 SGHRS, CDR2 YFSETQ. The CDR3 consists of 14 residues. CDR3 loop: CASSLEGGQETQYF. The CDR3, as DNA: TGCGCCAGCAGCTTGGAAGGGGGCCAAGAGACCCAGTACTTC.

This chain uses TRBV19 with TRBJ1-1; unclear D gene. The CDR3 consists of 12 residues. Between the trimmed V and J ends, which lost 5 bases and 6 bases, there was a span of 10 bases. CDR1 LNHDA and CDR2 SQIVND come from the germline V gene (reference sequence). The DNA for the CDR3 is TGTGCCAGTAGTCTTTTCACCGCTGAAGCTTTCTTT. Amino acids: CASSLFTAEAFF.

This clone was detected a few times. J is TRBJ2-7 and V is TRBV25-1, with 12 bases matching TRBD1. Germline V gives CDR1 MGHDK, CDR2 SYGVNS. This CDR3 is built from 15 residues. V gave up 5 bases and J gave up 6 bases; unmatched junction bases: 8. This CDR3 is CASSTPPGQGAEQYF. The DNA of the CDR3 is TGTGCCAGCAGTACCCCGCCGGGACAGGGGGCCGAGCAGTACTTC.

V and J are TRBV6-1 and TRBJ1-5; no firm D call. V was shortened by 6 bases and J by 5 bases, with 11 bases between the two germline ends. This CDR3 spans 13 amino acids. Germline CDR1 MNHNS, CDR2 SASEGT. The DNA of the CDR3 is TGTGCCAGCAGACCAGACACCTATCAGCCCCAGCATTTT. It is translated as CASRPDTYQPQHF.

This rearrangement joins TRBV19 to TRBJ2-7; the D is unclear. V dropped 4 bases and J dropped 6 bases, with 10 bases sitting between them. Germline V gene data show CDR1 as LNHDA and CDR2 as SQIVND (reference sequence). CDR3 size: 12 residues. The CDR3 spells CASSTPGGEQYF. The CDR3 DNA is TGTGCCAGTAGTACCCCTGGCGGCGAGCAGTACTTC.

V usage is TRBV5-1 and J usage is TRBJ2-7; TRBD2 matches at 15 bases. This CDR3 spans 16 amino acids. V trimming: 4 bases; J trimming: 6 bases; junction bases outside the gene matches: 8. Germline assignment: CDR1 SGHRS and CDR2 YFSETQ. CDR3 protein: CASSGGLAGGIGEQYF. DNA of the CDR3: TGCGCCAGCAGCGGGGGACTAGCGGGAGGAATCGGCGAGCAGTACTTC.